The next 3 T cell receptor beta chains were all read from a single sample in a study of blood T cells in healthy people across ages. The authors ran a second PCR of roughly 7 to 11 cycles using a sample-barcoded 5' primer and a J-beta primer mix. One entry per CDR3 protein, called by TCRdb with MiXCR from the 5' RACE reads. The top ten hold under 25% of the sample, which has 710,000 or so distinct CDR3 sequences, 22% seen once. The source material was blood. The receptors originated from a man in his 70s in good health.

This clonotype turned up a few times. The gene calls are TRBV11-2 and TRBJ1-5; 12 bases map to TRBD1. This CDR3 is 15 amino acids long. The J segment lost 6 bases and the V segment lost 5 bases, leaving 5 bases of the junction unmatched. CDR1 SGHAT and CDR2 FQNNGV come from the germline V gene. The DNA of the CDR3 is TGTGCCAGCAGCCCCGGGACAGGGGGCGTTCAGCCCCAGCATTTT. This encodes CASSPGTGGVQPQHF.

This clonotype was seen only a few times. J is TRBJ2-1 and V is TRBV7-6; 9 bases match TRBD2. The CDR3 runs to 15 residues. The ends lost 1 base at V and 5 bases at J; junction bases unmatched: 3. CDR1 is SGHVS, CDR2 FNYEAQ, per germline. The CDR3 DNA sequence: TGTGCCAGCAGCTTAGGAGGGACTAGCAACAATGAGCAGTTCTTC. Protein sequence: CASSLGGTSNNEQFF.

The chain joins TRBV2 to TRBJ2-5, with D unresolved. Germline CDR1 SNHLY, CDR2 FYNNEI. Trimming removed 2 bases from V and 1 base from J, with 8 bases in between. There are 14 residues in the CDR3. The CDR3 reads CASSENEAQETQYF. For the CDR3, the DNA is TGTGCCAGCAGTGAAAACGAAGCCCAAGAGACCCAGTACTTC.